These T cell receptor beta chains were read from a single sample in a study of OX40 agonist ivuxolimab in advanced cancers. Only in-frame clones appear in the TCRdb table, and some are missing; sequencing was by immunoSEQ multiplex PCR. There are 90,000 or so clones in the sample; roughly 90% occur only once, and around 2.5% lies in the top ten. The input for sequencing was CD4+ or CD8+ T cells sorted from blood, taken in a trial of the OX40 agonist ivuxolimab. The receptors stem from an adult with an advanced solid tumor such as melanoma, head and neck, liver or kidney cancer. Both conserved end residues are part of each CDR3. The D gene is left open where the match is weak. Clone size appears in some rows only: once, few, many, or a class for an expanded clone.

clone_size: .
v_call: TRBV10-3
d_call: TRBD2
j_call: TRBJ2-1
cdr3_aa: CAILTSSGPSYNEQFF
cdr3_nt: TGTGCCATCCTCACGTCTAGCGGCCCCTCCTACAATGAGCAGTTCTTC

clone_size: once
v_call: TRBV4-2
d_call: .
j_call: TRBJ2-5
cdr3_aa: CASSQALGYQETQYF
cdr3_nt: TGTGCCAGCAGCCAAGCCCTAGGTTACCAAGAGACCCAGTACTTC

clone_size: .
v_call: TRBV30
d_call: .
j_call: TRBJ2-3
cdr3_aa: CALDRGTDTQYF
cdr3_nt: TGTGCCTTGGACCGAGGCACAGATACGCAGTATTTT

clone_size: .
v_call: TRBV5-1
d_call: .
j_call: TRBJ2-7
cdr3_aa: CASSPLGGTTYEQYF
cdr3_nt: TGCGCCAGCAGCCCCCTTGGCGGGACGACCTACGAGCAGTACTTC

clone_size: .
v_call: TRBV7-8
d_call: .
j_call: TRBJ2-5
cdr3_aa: CASSPEVGTPRETQYF
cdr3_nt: TGTGCCAGCAGCCCAGAAGTCGGGACACCAAGGGAGACCCAGTACTTC

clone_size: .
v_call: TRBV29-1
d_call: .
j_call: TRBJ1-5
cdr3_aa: CSVVGGSNQPQHF
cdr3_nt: TGCAGCGTTGTTGGGGGGAGCAATCAGCCCCAGCATTTT

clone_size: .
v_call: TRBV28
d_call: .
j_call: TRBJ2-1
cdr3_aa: CASTRGDFKGGEQFF
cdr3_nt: TGTGCCAGCACCAGAGGGGATTTTAAGGGGGGTGAGCAGTTCTTC

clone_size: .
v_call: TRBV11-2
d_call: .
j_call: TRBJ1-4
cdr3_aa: CASSLGQNEKLFF
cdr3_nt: TGTGCCAGCAGCTTAGGACAGAATGAAAAACTGTTTTTT

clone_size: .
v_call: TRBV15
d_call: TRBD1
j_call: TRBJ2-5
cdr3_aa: CATSRGGTGREETQYF
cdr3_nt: TGTGCCACCAGCAGGGGGGGGACAGGGAGAGAAGAGACCCAGTACTTC

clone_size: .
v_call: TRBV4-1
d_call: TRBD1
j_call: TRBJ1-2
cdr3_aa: CASSQDPGQDTNYGYTF
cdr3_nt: TGCGCCAGCAGCCAAGATCCGGGACAGGACACCAACTATGGCTACACCTTC

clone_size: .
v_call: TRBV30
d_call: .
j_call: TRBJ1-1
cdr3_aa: CAWRDHMGTEAFF
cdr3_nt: TGTGCCTGGAGAGATCACATGGGGACTGAAGCTTTCTTT

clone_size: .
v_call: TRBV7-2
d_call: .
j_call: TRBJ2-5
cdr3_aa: CASSDSYSGTLQETQYF
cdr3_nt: TGTGCCAGCAGCGACTCCTACTCCGGGACACTGCAAGAGACCCAGTACTTC

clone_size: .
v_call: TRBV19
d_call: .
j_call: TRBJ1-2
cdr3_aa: CAVGFGNYGYTF
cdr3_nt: TGTGCCGTGGGATTTGGGAACTATGGCTACACCTTC

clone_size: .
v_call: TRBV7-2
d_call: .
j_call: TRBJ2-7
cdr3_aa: CASSQAGVSYEQYF
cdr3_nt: TGTGCCAGCAGCCAGGCCGGGGTCTCCTACGAGCAGTACTTC

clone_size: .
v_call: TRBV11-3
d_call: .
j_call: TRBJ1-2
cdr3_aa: CASSPQGGTGGYTF
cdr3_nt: TGTGCCAGCAGCCCGCAGGGAGGTACGGGGGGCTACACCTTC

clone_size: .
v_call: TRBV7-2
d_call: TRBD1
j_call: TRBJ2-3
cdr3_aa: CASSPQGALDTQYF
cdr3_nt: TGTGCCAGCAGCCCACAGGGGGCGCTTGATACGCAGTATTTT

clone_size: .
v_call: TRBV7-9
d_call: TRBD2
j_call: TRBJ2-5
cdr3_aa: CASSLLAGVAETQYF
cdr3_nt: TGTGCCAGCAGCTTACTAGCGGGAGTGGCGGAGACCCAGTACTTC

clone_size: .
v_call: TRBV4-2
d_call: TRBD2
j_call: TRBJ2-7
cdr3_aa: CASSQGSSGTYEQYF
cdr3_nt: TGTGCCAGCAGCCAAGGCTCTAGCGGGACCTACGAGCAGTACTTC

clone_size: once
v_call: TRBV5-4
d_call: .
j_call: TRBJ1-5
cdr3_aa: CASSEQVGDQPQHF
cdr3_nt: TGTGCCAGCAGCGAACAGGTGGGGGATCAGCCCCAGCATTTT

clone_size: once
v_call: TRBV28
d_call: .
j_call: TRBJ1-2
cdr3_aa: CASSVMGPGTF
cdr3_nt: TGTGCCAGCAGCGTGATGGGTCCCGGCACCTTC

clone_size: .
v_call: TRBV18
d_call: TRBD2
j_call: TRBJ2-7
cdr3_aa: CASSPSGVEDEQYF
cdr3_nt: TGTGCCAGCTCACCGAGCGGGGTAGAAGACGAGCAGTACTTC

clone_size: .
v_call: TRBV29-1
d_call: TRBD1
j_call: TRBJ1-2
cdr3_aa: CSSGQGDGYTF
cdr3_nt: TGCAGCTCCGGACAGGGTGACGGCTACACCTTC

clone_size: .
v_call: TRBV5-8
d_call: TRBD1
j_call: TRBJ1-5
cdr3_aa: CASSFGTGISNQPQHF
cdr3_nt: TGTGCCAGCAGCTTCGGGACAGGGATTAGCAATCAGCCCCAGCATTTT

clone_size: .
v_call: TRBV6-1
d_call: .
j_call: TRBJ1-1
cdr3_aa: CASSEGSTGRTEAFF
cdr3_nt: TGTGCCAGCAGTGAAGGGTCCACTGGGAGGACTGAAGCTTTCTTT

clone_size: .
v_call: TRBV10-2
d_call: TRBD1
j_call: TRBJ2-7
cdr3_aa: CASSGQGGVEQYF
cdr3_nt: TGCGCCAGCTCTGGACAGGGGGGAGTCGAGCAGTACTTC

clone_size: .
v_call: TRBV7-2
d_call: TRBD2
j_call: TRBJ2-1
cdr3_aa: CASSFASGYNEQFF
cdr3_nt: TGTGCCAGCAGCTTCGCTAGCGGCTACAATGAGCAGTTCTTC

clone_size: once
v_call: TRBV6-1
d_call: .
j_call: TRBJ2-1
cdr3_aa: CASSENIGLAQFF
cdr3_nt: TGTGCCAGCAGTGAAAATATAGGGCTAGCGCAGTTCTTC

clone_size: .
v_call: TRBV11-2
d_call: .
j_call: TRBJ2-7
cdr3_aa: CASSSFRGKGGEQYF
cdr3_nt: TGTGCCAGCAGCTCATTCCGGGGAAAGGGCGGGGAGCAGTACTTC

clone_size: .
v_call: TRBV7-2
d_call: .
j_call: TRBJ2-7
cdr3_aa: CASSLGGSRSEQYF
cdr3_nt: TGTGCCAGCAGCTTAGGGGGGTCGCGAAGCGAGCAGTACTTC

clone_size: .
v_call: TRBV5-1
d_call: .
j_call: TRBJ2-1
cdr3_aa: CASSLSPGFHEQFF
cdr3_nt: TGCGCCAGCAGCTTGAGCCCCGGGTTCCATGAGCAGTTCTTC

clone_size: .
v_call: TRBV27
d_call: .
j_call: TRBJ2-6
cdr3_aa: CASSLSRGANVLTF
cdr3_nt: TGTGCCAGCAGTTTATCGCGCGGGGCCAACGTCCTGACTTTC

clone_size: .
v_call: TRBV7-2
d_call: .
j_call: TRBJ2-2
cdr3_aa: CASSLNGVRTGELFF
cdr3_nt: TGTGCCAGCAGCTTAAATGGGGTCCGCACCGGGGAGCTGTTTTTT

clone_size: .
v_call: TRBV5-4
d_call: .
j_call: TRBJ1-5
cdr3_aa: CASSFDSNQPQHF
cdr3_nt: TGTGCCAGCAGTTTTGACAGCAATCAGCCCCAGCATTTT

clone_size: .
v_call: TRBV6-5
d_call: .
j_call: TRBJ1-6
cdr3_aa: CASSLTGESPLHF
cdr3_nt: TGTGCCAGCAGTCTAACCGGGGAATCACCCCTCCACTTT

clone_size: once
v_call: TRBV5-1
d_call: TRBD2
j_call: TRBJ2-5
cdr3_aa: CASSLAASGTETQYF
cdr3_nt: TGCGCCAGCAGCTTGGCGGCTAGCGGGACGGAGACCCAGTACTTC

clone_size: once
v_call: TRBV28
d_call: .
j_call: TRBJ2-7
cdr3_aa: CASSLTGFYEQYF
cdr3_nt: TGTGCCAGCAGTCTTACAGGGTTCTACGAGCAGTACTTC

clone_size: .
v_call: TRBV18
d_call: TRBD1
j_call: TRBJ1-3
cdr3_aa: CASSRGTGEQNTIYF
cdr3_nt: TGTGCCAGCTCAAGAGGGACAGGGGAGCAGAACACCATATATTTT

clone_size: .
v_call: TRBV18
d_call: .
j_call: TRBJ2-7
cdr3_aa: CASSPPGITYEQYF
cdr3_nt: TGTGCCAGCTCACCACCCGGTATTACCTACGAGCAGTACTTC

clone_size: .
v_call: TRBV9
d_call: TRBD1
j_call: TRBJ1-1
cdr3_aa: CASSAPGQGPTEAFF
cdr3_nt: TGTGCCAGCAGCGCCCCGGGACAGGGACCCACTGAAGCTTTCTTT

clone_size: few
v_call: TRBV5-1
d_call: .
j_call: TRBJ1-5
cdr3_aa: CASRNQPQHF
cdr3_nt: TGCGCCAGCAGAAATCAGCCCCAGCATTTT

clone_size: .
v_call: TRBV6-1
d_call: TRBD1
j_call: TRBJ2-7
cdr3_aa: CASSDIRTGVREQYF
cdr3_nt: TGTGCCAGCAGTGATATTCGGACAGGGGTTCGCGAGCAGTACTTC

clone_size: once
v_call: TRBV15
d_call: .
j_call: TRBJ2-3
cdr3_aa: CATSRDTSATDTQYF
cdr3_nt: TGTGCCACCAGCAGAGATACGAGCGCCACAGATACGCAGTATTTT

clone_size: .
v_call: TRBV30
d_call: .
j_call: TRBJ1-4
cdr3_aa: CAWSANGASNEKLFF
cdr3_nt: TGTGCCTGGAGTGCTAACGGGGCCTCTAATGAAAAACTGTTTTTT

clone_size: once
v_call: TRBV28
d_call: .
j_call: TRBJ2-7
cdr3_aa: CASSSILLGLGGHEQYF
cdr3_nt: TGTGCCAGCAGCTCGATACTCTTGGGCCTGGGCGGGCACGAGCAGTACTTC

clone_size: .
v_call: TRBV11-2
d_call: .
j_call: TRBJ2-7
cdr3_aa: CASSPLQGSYEQYF
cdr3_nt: TGTGCCAGCAGCCCCCTTCAGGGCTCCTACGAGCAGTACTTC

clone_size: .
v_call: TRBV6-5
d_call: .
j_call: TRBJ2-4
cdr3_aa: CASSYAVWEHENIQYF
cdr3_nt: TGTGCCAGCAGTTATGCCGTTTGGGAGCACGAAAACATTCAGTACTTC

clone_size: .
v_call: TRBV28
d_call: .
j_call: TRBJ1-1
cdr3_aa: CASSPHQGQNTEAFF
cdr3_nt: TGTGCCAGCAGTCCACACCAGGGACAGAACACTGAAGCTTTCTTT

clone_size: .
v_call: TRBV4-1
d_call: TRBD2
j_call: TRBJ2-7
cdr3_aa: CASSQGTRGRSQYEQYF
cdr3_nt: TGCGCCAGCAGCCAAGGAACTCGCGGGAGAAGCCAATACGAGCAGTACTTC

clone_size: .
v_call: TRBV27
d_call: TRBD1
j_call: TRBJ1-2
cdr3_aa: CASSPWGQGPSSNYGYTF
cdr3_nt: TGTGCCAGCAGTCCCTGGGGACAGGGGCCATCTTCTAACTATGGCTACACCTTC

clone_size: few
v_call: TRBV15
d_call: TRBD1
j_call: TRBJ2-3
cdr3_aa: CATSKGQGTDTQYF
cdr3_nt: TGTGCCACCAGCAAAGGACAGGGAACAGATACGCAGTATTTT

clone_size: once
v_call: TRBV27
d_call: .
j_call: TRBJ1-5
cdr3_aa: CASSLAHQPGLSNQPQHF
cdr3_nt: TGTGCCAGCAGTTTAGCCCACCAGCCGGGCCTGAGCAATCAGCCCCAGCATTTT

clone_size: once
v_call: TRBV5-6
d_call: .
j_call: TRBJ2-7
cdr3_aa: CASSLEAGGSYEQYF
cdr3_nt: TGTGCCAGCAGCTTGGAGGCAGGGGGGTCCTACGAGCAGTACTTC

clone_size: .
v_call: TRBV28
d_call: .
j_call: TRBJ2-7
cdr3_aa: CASGGHPSYEQYF
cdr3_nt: TGTGCCAGCGGGGGACACCCGTCTTACGAGCAGTACTTC

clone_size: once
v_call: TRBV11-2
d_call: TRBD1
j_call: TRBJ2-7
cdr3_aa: CASRPTGGEQYF
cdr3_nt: TGTGCCAGCAGGCCGACAGGGGGCGAGCAGTACTTC

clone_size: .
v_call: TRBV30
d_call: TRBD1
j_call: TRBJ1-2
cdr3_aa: CAWRPTGGYGYTF
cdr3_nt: TGTGCCTGGAGACCTACAGGGGGGTATGGCTACACCTTC

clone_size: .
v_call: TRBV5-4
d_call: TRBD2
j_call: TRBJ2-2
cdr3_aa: CASSLGGRANGELFF
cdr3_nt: TGTGCCAGCAGCTTGGGCGGGAGGGCCAACGGGGAGCTGTTTTTT

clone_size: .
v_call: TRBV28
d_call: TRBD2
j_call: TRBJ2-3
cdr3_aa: CASSFSASGREGGTDTQYF
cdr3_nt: TGTGCCAGCAGTTTTTCTGCTAGCGGGAGAGAGGGTGGCACAGATACGCAGTATTTT

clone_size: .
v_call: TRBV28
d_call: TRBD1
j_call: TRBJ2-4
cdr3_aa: CASSPIPPGQGSIQYF
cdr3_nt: TGTGCCAGCAGCCCAATCCCGCCGGGACAGGGGAGCATTCAGTACTTC